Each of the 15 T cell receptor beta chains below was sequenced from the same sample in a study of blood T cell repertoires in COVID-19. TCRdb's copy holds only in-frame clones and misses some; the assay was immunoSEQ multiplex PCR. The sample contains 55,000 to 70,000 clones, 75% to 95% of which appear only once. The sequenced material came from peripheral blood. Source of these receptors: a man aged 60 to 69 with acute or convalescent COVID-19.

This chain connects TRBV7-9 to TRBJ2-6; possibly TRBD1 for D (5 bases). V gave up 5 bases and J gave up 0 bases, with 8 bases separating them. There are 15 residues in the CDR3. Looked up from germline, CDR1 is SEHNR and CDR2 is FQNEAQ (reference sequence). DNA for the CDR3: TGTGCCAGCAGCCCAGGGCCCTCTGGGGCCAACGTCCTGACTTTC. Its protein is CASSPGPSGANVLTF.

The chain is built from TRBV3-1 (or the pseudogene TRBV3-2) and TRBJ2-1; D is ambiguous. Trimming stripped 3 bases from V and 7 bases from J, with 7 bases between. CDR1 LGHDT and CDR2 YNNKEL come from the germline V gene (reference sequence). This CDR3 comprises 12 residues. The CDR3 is CASSHSRNEQFF. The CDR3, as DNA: TGTGCCAGCAGCCATTCCCGTAATGAGCAGTTCTTC.

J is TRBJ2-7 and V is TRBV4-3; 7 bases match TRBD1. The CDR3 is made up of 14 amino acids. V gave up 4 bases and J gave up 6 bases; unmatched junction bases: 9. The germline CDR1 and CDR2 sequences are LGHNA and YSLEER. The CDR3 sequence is CASSLRQGVGEQYF. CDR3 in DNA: TGCGCCAGCAGCCTCCGACAGGGAGTGGGCGAGCAGTACTTC.

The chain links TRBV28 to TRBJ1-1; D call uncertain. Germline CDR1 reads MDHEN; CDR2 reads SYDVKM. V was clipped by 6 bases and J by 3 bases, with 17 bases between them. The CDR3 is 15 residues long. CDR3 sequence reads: CASSIEVRMDTEAFF. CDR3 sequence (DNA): TGTGCCAGCAGCATCGAGGTAAGGATGGACACTGAAGCTTTCTTT.

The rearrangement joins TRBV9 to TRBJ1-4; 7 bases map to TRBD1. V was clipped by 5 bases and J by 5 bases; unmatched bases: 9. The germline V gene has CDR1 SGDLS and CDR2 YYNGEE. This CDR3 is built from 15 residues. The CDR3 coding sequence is TGTGCCAGCAGTCCTACACAGGGGATAAATGAAAAACTGTTTTTT. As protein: CASSPTQGINEKLFF.

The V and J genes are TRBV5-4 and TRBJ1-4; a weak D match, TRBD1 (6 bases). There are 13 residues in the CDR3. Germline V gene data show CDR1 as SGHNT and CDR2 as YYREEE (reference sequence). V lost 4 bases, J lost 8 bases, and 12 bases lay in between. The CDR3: CASSLGAREKLFF. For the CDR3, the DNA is TGTGCCAGCAGCCTGGGGGCCCGGGAAAAACTGTTTTTT.

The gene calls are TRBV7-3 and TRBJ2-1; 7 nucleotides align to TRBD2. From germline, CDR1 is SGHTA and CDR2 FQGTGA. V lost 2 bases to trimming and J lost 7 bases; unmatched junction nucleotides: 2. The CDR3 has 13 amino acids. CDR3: CASSLEAGNEQFF. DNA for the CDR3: TGTGCCAGCAGCTTAGAAGCGGGAAATGAGCAGTTCTTC.

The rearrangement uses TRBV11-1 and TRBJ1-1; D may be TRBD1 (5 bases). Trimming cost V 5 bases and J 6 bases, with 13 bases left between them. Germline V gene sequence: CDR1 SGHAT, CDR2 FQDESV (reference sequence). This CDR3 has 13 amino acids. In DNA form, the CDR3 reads TGTGCCAGCAGCCCCGGGAGGGGAGCTGAAGCTTTCTTT. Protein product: CASSPGRGAEAFF. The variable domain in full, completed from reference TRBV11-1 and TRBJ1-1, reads EAEVAQSPRYKITEKSQAVAFWCDPISGHATLYWYRQILGQGPELLVQFQDESVVDDSQLPKDRFSAERLKGVDSTLKIQPAELGDSAMYLCASSPGRGAEAFFGQGTRLTVV.

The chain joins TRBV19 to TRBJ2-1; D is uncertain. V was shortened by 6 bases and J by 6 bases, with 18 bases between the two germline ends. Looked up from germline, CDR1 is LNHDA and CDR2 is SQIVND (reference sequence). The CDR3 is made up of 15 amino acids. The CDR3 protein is CASRPTIPTLNEQFF. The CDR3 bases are TGTGCCAGTAGGCCAACTATCCCTACACTCAATGAGCAGTTCTTC.

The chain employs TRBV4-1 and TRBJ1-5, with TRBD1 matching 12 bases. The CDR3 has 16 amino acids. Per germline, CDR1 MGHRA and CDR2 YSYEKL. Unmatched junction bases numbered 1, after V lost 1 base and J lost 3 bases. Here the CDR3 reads CASSQAGQGANQPQHF. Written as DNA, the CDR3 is TGCGCCAGCAGCCAAGCGGGACAGGGGGCCAATCAGCCCCAGCATTTT.

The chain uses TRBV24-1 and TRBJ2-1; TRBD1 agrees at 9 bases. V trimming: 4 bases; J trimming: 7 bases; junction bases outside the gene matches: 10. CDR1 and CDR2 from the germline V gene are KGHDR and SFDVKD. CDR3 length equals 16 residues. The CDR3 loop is CATSEGRTGEENEQFF. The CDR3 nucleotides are TGTGCCACCAGTGAGGGCCGGACAGGGGAAGAGAATGAGCAGTTCTTC.

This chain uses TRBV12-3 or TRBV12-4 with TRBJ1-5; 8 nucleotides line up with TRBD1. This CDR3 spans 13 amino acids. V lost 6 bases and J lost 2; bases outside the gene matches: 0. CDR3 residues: CASRGQGNQPQHF. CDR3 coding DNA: TGTGCCAGCAGGGGACAGGGCAATCAGCCCCAGCATTTT.

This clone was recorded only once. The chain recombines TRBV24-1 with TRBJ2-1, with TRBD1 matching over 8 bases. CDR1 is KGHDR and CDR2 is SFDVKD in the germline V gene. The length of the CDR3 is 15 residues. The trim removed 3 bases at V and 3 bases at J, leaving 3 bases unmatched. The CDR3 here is CATSDGTGGYNEQFF. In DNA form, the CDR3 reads TGTGCCACCAGTGATGGAACAGGGGGCTACAATGAGCAGTTCTTC.

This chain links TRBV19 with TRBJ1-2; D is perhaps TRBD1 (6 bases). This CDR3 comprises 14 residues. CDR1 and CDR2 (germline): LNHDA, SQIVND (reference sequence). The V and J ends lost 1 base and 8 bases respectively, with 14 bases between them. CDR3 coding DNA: TGTGCCAGTAGTATAGTACGGGACACACGGGGCTACACCTTC. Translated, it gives CASSIVRDTRGYTF.

For the CDR3, the DNA is TGTGCCACCGCGGGGACTAGCGGAGCATACAATGAGCAGTTCTTC. Encoded protein: CATAGTSGAYNEQFF. The chain uses TRBV19 and TRBJ2-1; 11 positions match TRBD2. Germline CDR1 and CDR2: LNHDA and SQIVND (reference sequence). CDR3 length: 15 residues. V was pared by 10 bases and J by 4 bases, with 9 bases of the junction left unmatched.